These T cell receptor beta chains were read from a single sample in a study of cytomegalovirus exposure and HLA in healthy donors. Generated by immunoSEQ multiplex PCR, the TCRdb table keeps only in-frame clones and is missing some. The data hold 70,000 to 90,000 clones, with around 80% observed a single time. Input material: PBMCs. These TCRs come from a man between 65 and 80 years old in good health and CMV-seropositive. Both conserved end residues are part of each CDR3. Each record gives: J gene, D gene, clone size, V gene, CDR3 DNA, CDR3 protein. A D gene is named only where the DNA matches it firmly. Rows may omit the clone size; those that give it use once, few, many or a size class.

TRBJ2-1 | . | . | TRBV5-1 | TGCGCCAGCAGCTTGGCCCCCGGGAGCTCCTACAATGAGCAGTTCTTC | CASSLAPGSSYNEQFF
TRBJ2-3 | TRBD1 | few | TRBV5-1 | TGCGCCAGCACCACCGGACAGGGGACAGATACGCAGTATTTT | CASTTGQGTDTQYF
TRBJ2-3 | TRBD2 | . | TRBV7-2 | TGTGCCAGCAGCTGGCGGGGGGGCACAGATACGCAGTATTTT | CASSWRGGTDTQYF
TRBJ2-7 | TRBD1 | once | TRBV6-4 | TGTGCCAGCAGTGAGTTGGGGACAGGGGGCTACGAGCAGTACTTC | CASSELGTGGYEQYF
TRBJ2-1 | . | . | TRBV4-1 | TGCGCCAGCAGCCAAGACCCCAGCGGGCCTTACAATGAGCAGTTCTTC | CASSQDPSGPYNEQFF
TRBJ2-1 | TRBD1 | . | TRBV9 | TGTGCCAGCAGCGCTGGACAGGGCCCCTACAATGAGCAGTTCTTC | CASSAGQGPYNEQFF
TRBJ2-2 | . | . | TRBV9 | TGTGCCAGCAGCCCGAGCCCGAACACCGGGGAGCTGTTTTTT | CASSPSPNTGELFF
TRBJ2-5 | TRBD1 | . | TRBV7-9 | TGTGCGGGCGGGACAGGGAACCTCATGGAGACCCAGTACTTC | CAGGTGNLMETQYF
TRBJ2-4 | . | . | TRBV30 | TGTGCCTGGAGCGCGGTGGGAGCGGAAAACATTCAGTACTTC | CAWSAVGAENIQYF
TRBJ1-1 | . | . | TRBV6-5 | TGTGCCAGCAGTTACTCGTACTGGGACACTGAAGCTTTCTTC | CASSYSYWDTEAFF
TRBJ1-3 | TRBD1 | . | TRBV5-6 | TGTGCCAGCAGCGGGCTTCCAGGGGGGAACCGAAACACCATATATTTT | CASSGLPGGNRNTIYF
TRBJ2-3 | . | . | TRBV18 | TGTGCCAGCTCACGACTAGATCCCAACACAGATACGCAGTATTTT | CASSRLDPNTDTQYF
TRBJ2-2 | . | . | TRBV6-1 | TGTGCCAGCAGTGAACCCGGAGGGACAGCCACCGGGGAGCTGTTTTTT | CASSEPGGTATGELFF
TRBJ1-5 | TRBD1 | . | TRBV28 | TGTGCCAGCAGGGGGACAGTCGACAATCAGCCCCAGCATTTT | CASRGTVDNQPQHF
TRBJ1-1 | . | . | TRBV28 | TGTGCCAGCAGTTTATCCGACCGACTGTCAGCTTTCTTT | CASSLSDRLSAFF
TRBJ2-5 | . | . | TRBV5-6 | TGTGCCAGCAGCTTCCAGAAACAAGAGACCCAGTACTTC | CASSFQKQETQYF
TRBJ2-7 | TRBD1 | once | TRBV6-6 | TGTGCCAGCAGTTACCTCGGGACAGGGCCCTACGAGCAGTACTTC | CASSYLGTGPYEQYF
TRBJ2-7 | . | . | TRBV4-3 | TGCGCCAGCAGCCAAGTAGGCGGGGCCTACGAGCAGTACTTC | CASSQVGGAYEQYF
TRBJ2-7 | . | once | TRBV7-8 | TGTGCCAGCAGCGGGAGAGTTTCCTACGAGCAGTACTTC | CASSGRVSYEQYF
TRBJ2-7 | TRBD1 | . | TRBV4-1 | TGCGCCAGCAGCCAACCTTCGGGACAGGGGACCCCCTACGAGCAGTACTTC | CASSQPSGQGTPYEQYF
TRBJ2-1 | TRBD1 | . | TRBV7-9 | TGTGCCAGCAGCTTAACCCGGGACAGGGAGCAGTTCTTC | CASSLTRDREQFF
TRBJ1-3 | . | . | TRBV28 | TGTGCTACACAGGGTCGGCACACCATATATTTT | CATQGRHTIYF
TRBJ2-1 | TRBD1 | . | TRBV5-1 | TGCGCCAGCAGCTCCGGGACAGGAGGTAATGAGCAGTTCTTC | CASSSGTGGNEQFF
TRBJ2-7 | . | . | TRBV5-1 | TGCGCCAGCAGCATTGGCTGGACTCCTTCCTACGAGCAGTACTTC | CASSIGWTPSYEQYF
TRBJ2-1 | TRBD2 | . | TRBV9 | TGTGCCAGCAGCGGGGGACTACCAAACAATGAGCAGTTCTTC | CASSGGLPNNEQFF
TRBJ2-5 | TRBD2 | . | TRBV7-9 | TGTGCCAGCAGCTTATACCAAGGCGGGGGTGAGACCCAGTACTTC | CASSLYQGGGETQYF
TRBJ2-1 | . | . | TRBV30 | TGTGCCTGGAGTGTGGGCCTAGCGAGGTACAATGAGCAGTTCTTC | CAWSVGLARYNEQFF
TRBJ2-7 | TRBD2 | . | TRBV6-1 | TGTGCCAGCAGTCTTAGGGCTAGCGGACCCTACGAGCAGTACTTC | CASSLRASGPYEQYF
TRBJ1-2 | . | . | TRBV4-3 | TGCGCCAGCAGCCAAGAAATGTCCTCTGGCTACACCTTC | CASSQEMSSGYTF
TRBJ2-2 | TRBD2 | once | TRBV16 | TGTGCCAGCAGCTTCGAAGCGGGGGCCGGGGAGCTGTTTTTT | CASSFEAGAGELFF
TRBJ2-4 | . | . | TRBV18 | TGTGCCAGCTCACCGGCAGGGGGGAGCTACATTCAGTACTTC | CASSPAGGSYIQYF
TRBJ1-1 | . | few | TRBV7-9 | TGTGCCAGCAGCTTAGACAGGGACACTGAAGCTTTCTTT | CASSLDRDTEAFF
TRBJ2-1 | TRBD2 | . | TRBV15 | TGTGCCACCAGCAGAGTTACTAGCGGGACCCATGAGCAGTTCTTC | CATSRVTSGTHEQFF
TRBJ2-1 | TRBD2 | . | TRBV6-6 | TGTGCCAGCACCGAAGCGGGAGGGCCTTCCAATGAGCAGTTCTTC | CASTEAGGPSNEQFF
TRBJ2-7 | . | . | TRBV6-5 | TGTGCCAGCAGTTACTGGAGGCCCCCAGCCGAGCAGTACTTC | CASSYWRPPAEQYF
TRBJ1-3 | TRBD1 | few | TRBV7-8 | TGTGCCAGCAGCCACAGGGGGTCTGGAAACACCATATATTTT | CASSHRGSGNTIYF
TRBJ2-3 | . | . | TRBV11-2 | TGTGCCAGCCGGACAAACCAAGATACGCAGTATTTT | CASRTNQDTQYF
TRBJ2-5 | TRBD2 | . | TRBV5-1 | TGCGCCAGCAGATTTAGCGGGGGGCAAGAGACCCAGTACTTC | CASRFSGGQETQYF
TRBJ2-5 | . | . | TRBV19 | TGTGCCAGTAGTAATCGGCAGGCGATTACCCAGTACTTC | CASSNRQAITQYF
TRBJ2-7 | TRBD1 | . | TRBV7-2 | TGTGCCAGCACCCAGGACAGGGGGAACGAGCAGTACTTC | CASTQDRGNEQYF
TRBJ2-2 | . | . | TRBV28 | TGTGCCAGCAGTTTGCCCGGGTTAGGCGGGGAGCTGTTTTTT | CASSLPGLGGELFF
TRBJ1-5 | . | . | TRBV5-1 | TGCGCCAGCAGCCTTGGACAAGACAATCAGCCCCAGCATTTT | CASSLGQDNQPQHF
TRBJ2-1 | TRBD2 | . | TRBV4-1 | TGCGCCAGCAGCCAGACGCGCGGCGGGAGCTACAATGAGCAGTTCTTC | CASSQTRGGSYNEQFF
TRBJ2-1 | TRBD1 | . | TRBV11-2 | TGTGCCAGCAGCTTAGGCAGGGGGCCCGATGAGCAGTTCTTC | CASSLGRGPDEQFF
TRBJ2-3 | . | . | TRBV4-2 | TGTGCCAGCAGCCAAGTTTTTGTCCAGGGGTCATCAGATACGCAGTATTTT | CASSQVFVQGSSDTQYF
TRBJ1-2 | . | once | TRBV7-9 | TGTGCCAGCAGCTTCCTACAGGGCGTCTATGGCTACACCTTC | CASSFLQGVYGYTF
TRBJ2-2 | TRBD1 | once | TRBV6-4 | TGTGCCAGCAGTTCCGGGACAGGGGGCTCCGGGGAGCTGTTTTTT | CASSSGTGGSGELFF
TRBJ1-6 | TRBD1 | . | TRBV9 | TGTGCCAGCAATTTTCACAGGGGAAATTCACCCCTCCACTTT | CASNFHRGNSPLHF
TRBJ2-5 | TRBD2 | once | TRBV7-3 | TGTGCCAGCAGCCCCAAAGCCCTAGCGGGGGGCCGAGAGACCCAGTACTTC | CASSPKALAGGRETQYF
TRBJ2-7 | TRBD2 | . | TRBV27 | TGTGCCAGCAGTCCCGCCAGGGGGACTAGCGGGACTAACTACGAGCAGTACTTC | CASSPARGTSGTNYEQYF
TRBJ1-2 | . | once | TRBV5-1 | TGCGCCAGCAGCTGGGCCTCAACGGTCGACTATGGCTACACCTTC | CASSWASTVDYGYTF
TRBJ2-7 | TRBD1 | . | TRBV5-1 | TGCGCCAGCAGCTTGTCCGGGACAGGGGTCGCCTACGAGCAGTACTTC | CASSLSGTGVAYEQYF
TRBJ1-2 | . | . | TRBV25-1 | TGTGCCAGTAGTGGGCCGGGTTGGGGCTACACCTTC | CASSGPGWGYTF
TRBJ2-7 | . | . | TRBV7-2 | TGTGCCAGCAGCTTAGGCCATAGTACCTACGAGCAGTACTTC | CASSLGHSTYEQYF
TRBJ2-5 | TRBD2 | . | TRBV11-2 | TGTGCCAGCAGCTTTCGCGGGGGGTTAGAGACCCAGTACTTC | CASSFRGGLETQYF
TRBJ2-5 | TRBD2 | . | TRBV11-2 | TGTGCCAGCAGCTTCCTCGGCGGGAGGGCCCTCGGAGAGACCCAGTACTTC | CASSFLGGRALGETQYF
TRBJ1-2 | . | . | TRBV30 | TGTGCCTGGAGTGTTTGGGGGGGCACGGTCTATGGCTACACCTTC | CAWSVWGGTVYGYTF
TRBJ2-1 | TRBD2 | . | TRBV5-6 | TGTGCCAGCAGCTTGGTGGGTAGCGGGGGGCCCCATAAGGACAATGAGCAGTTCTTC | CASSLVGSGGPHKDNEQFF
TRBJ2-7 | . | . | TRBV4-3 | TGCGCCAGCAGCCAAGGACATCAGGGGCCCTACGAGCAGTACTTC | CASSQGHQGPYEQYF